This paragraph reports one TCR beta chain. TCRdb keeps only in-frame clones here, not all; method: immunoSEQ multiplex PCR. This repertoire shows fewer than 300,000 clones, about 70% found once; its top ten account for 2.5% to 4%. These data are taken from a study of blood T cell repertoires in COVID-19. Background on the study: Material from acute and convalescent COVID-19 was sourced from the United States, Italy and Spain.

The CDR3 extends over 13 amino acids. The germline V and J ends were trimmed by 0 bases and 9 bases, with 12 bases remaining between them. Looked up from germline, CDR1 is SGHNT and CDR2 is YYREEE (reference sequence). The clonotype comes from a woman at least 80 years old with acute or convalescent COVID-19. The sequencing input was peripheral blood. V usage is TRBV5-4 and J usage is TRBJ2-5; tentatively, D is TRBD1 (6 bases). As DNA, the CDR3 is TGTGCCAGCAGCTTGGAGGGGGTGGCGGCCCAGTACTTC. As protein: CASSLEGVAAQYF.